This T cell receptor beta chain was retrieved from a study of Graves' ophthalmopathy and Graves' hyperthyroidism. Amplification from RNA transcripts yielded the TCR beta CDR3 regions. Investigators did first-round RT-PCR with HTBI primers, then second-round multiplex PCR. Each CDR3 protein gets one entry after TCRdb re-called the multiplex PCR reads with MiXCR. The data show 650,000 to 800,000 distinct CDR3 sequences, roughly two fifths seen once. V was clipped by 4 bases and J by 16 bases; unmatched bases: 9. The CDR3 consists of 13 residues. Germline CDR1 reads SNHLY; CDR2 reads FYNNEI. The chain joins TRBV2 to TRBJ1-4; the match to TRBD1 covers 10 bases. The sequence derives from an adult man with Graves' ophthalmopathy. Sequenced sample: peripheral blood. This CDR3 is CASSAGGQGTPFF. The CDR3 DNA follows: TGTGCCAGCAGTGCGGGGGGACAGGGGACACCGTTTTTT.